The clone carrying this TCR beta chain was picked up one time. Looked up from germline, CDR1 is MGHRA and CDR2 is YSYEKL. The CDR3 is 15 amino acids. V was shortened by 5 bases and J by 7 bases, with 20 bases between the two germline ends. This specimen comes from a study of blood T cell repertoires in COVID-19. Study information: The study drew acute and convalescent COVID-19 samples from the United States, Italy and Spain. T cells, B-cell-depleted T cells, or PBMCs supplied cDNA or gDNA.

The table came from immunoSEQ multiplex PCR; TCRdb's copy has only in-frame clones and leaves some out. The sample holds fewer than 300,000 clones, approximately 88% seen once. The clonotype comes from a young man with active or convalescent COVID-19. Material: peripheral blood. The chain carries TRBV4-1 and TRBJ1-2, with a weak D call TRBD1 (6 bases). The CDR3 region has the DNA TGCGCCAGCAGCACCCAGGGGACGGGACCGGCTGGCTACACCTTC. This encodes CASSTQGTGPAGYTF.